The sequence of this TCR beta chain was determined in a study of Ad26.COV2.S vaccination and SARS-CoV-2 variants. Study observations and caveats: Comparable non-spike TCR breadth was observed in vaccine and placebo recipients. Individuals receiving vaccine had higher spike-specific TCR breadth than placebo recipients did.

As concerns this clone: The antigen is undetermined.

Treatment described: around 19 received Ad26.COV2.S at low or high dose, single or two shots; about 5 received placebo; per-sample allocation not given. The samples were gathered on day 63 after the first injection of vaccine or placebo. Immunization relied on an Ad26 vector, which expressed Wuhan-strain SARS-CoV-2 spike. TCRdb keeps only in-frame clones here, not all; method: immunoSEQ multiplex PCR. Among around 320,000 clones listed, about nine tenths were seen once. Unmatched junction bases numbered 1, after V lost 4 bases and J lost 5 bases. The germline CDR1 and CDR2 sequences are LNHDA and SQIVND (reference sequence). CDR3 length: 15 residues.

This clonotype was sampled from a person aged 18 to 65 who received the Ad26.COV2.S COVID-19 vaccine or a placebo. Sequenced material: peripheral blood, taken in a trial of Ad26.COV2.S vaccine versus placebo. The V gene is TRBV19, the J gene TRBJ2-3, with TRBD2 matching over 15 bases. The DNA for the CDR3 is TGTGCCAGTAGTAGGACTAGCGGGGGGGTAGATACGCAGTATTTT. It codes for CASSRTSGGVDTQYF.